The T cell receptor (beta chain) under discussion was sequenced for a study of identifying expanded T cells in peripheral blood. Assay used: immunoSEQ multiplex PCR; TCRdb lists only in-frame clones, some missing. The sample has under 100,000 clones; roughly 84% are singletons. Study results and limitations: Approximately two-week clone count variance significantly increased as total template count grew. Technical replicates showed about 1.1 changed clones; approximately 2 weeks about 16; four weeks 19.

The table lists this clone with a count of one. What it recognizes is unknown. No infections or other immune events were documented during collection. The sequence derives from a person aged 18 to 69 in good health. Sequenced: blood.

CDR3 nucleotide sequence: TGTGCCAGCAGCTCTAGCGGACGGGGCACCGGGGAGCTGTTTTTT. Amino acids: CASSSSGRGTGELFF. The chain is built from TRBV5-4 and TRBJ2-2; 7 bases map to TRBD2. V trimming: 3 bases; J trimming: 4 bases; junction bases outside the gene matches: 6. Germline CDR1 reads SGHNT; CDR2 reads YYREEE (reference sequence). The CDR3 extends over 15 amino acids. The full variable domain, in which reference TRBV5-4 and TRBJ2-2 provide the parts outside the CDR3, is ETGVTQSPTHLIKTRGQQVTLRCSSQSGHNTVSWYQQALGQGPQFIFQYYREEENGRGNFPPRFSGLQFPNYSSELNVNALELDDSALYLCASSSSGRGTGELFFGEGSRLTVL.